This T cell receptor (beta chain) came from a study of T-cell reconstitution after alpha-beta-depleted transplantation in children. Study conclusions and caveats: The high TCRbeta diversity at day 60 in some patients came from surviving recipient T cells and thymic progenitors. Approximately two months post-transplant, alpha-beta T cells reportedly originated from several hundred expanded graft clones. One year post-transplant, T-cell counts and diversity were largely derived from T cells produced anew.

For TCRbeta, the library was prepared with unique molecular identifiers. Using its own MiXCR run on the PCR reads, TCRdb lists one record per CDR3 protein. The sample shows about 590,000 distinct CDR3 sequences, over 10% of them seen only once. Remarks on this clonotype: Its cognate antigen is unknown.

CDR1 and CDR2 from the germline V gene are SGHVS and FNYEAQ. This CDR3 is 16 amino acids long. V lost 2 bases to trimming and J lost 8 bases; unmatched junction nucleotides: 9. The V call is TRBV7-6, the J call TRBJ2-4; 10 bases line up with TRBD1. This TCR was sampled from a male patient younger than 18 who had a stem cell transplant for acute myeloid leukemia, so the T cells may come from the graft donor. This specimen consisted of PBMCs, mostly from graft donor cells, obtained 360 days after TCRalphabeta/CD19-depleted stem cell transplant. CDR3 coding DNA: TGTGCCAGCAGCTTAAGGACAGGGGGTCCGAGGGACATTCAGTACTTC. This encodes CASSLRTGGPRDIQYF.